What follows is one T cell receptor beta chain and its context. No antigen is known for it. V was cut by 7 bases and J by 2 bases, with 8 bases left in between. CDR3 length equals 12 residues. Germline lookup yields CDR1 ENHRY and CDR2 SYGVKD. The data were taken from a study of blood T cells in healthy people across ages. General observations from the study: The unsorted PBMCs prevented any conclusive comparison of naive versus antigen-experienced cells.

Combining a sample-barcoded 5' primer with a J-beta primer mix, a second PCR ran for roughly 7 to 11 cycles. TCRdb processed the 5' RACE reads anew with MiXCR; each CDR3 protein has one entry. This sample yields some 930,000 distinct CDR3 sequences, of which just under 30% are seen a single time; roughly 10% belongs to the top ten. Peripheral blood from each donor was collected in a volume of ten milliliters. This same sample was also taken into another study, of T cells of mothers and their children.

The clonotype was recovered from a woman in her forties in good health. Source material: blood. The chain joins TRBV10-3 to TRBJ1-2; D might be TRBD1 (5 bases). CDR3 protein: CAITSGNYGYTF. In DNA form, the CDR3 reads TGTGCCATCACCTCAGGGAACTATGGCTACACCTTC.